This entry lists 24 T cell receptor beta chains sequenced from one sample in a study of blood T cell repertoires in COVID-19. Assay: immunoSEQ multiplex PCR; the TCRdb copy retains only in-frame clones and omits some. Here the sample spans about 88,000 clones, approximately 91% being singletons. Sequencing was done on a sample of peripheral blood. The receptor set was obtained from a woman older than 75 with acute or convalescent COVID-19.

This clone was seen more than once but under ten times. The rearrangement joins TRBV19 to TRBJ1-6; D is undetermined. CDR1 is LNHDA and CDR2 is SQIVND in the germline V gene (reference sequence). Trimming cost V 3 bases and J 0 bases, with 15 bases left between them. The CDR3 is made up of 18 amino acids. The CDR3 is CASSISFEGSSYNSPLHF. The CDR3 DNA is TGTGCCAGTAGTATCTCTTTCGAAGGGAGCTCCTATAATTCACCCCTCCACTTT.

J is TRBJ2-1 and V is TRBV7-9; TRBD2 agrees at 12 bases. Unmatched junction bases numbered 5, after V lost 1 base and J lost 10 bases. The CDR3 has 15 amino acids. Germline assignment: CDR1 SEHNR and CDR2 FQNEAQ (reference sequence). The CDR3 sequence is CASSLGLAGELEQFF. The CDR3 nucleotides are TGTGCCAGCAGCTTAGGACTAGCGGGAGAATTGGAGCAGTTCTTC.

This clone was counted between two and nine times. The V and J genes are TRBV4-3 and TRBJ1-4; 8 positions match TRBD1. The CDR3 runs to 15 residues. The germline V gene encodes CDR1 LGHNA and CDR2 YSLEER. Trimming cost V 0 bases and J 8 bases; bases outside gene matches: 5. Here the CDR3 reads CASSQEGQGIEKLFF. The CDR3 DNA is TGCGCCAGCAGCCAAGAAGGACAGGGTATAGAAAAACTGTTTTTT.

The rearrangement uses TRBV28 and TRBJ1-5; perhaps TRBD1 as D (6 bases). Trimming cost V 1 base and J 5 bases, with 9 bases left between them. Germline V gene sequence: CDR1 MDHEN, CDR2 SYDVKM. CDR3 length: 14 residues. CDR3 sequence: CASSLLGADQPQHF. CDR3 coding DNA: TGTGCCAGCAGTTTATTGGGGGCGGATCAGCCCCAGCATTTT.

This clone was counted only a few times. The chain carries TRBV6-5 and TRBJ1-1; perhaps TRBD1 as D (6 bases). The CDR3 is made up of 16 amino acids. V lost 1 base to trimming and J lost 0 bases, with 12 bases between them. Looked up from germline, CDR1 is MNHEY and CDR2 is SVGAGI. The CDR3 protein is CASSYFPGAMNTEAFF. The CDR3 nucleotides are TGTGCCAGCAGTTACTTCCCAGGGGCGATGAACACTGAAGCTTTCTTT.

This clone occurred once. This chain joins TRBV24-1 and TRBJ2-1, with TRBD1 as a possible D gene (6 bases). Germline values: CDR1 KGHDR, CDR2 SFDVKD. This CDR3 comprises 17 residues. The ends were cut back, 3 bases at V and 7 bases at J, with 21 bases in the middle. CDR3 sequence reads: CATSDASTGMGWNEQFF. The CDR3, as DNA: TGTGCCACCAGTGATGCCTCCACAGGGATGGGCTGGAATGAGCAGTTCTTC.

This chain uses TRBV4-1 with TRBJ2-2; 8 nucleotides match TRBD1. The V gene's germline CDR1 is MGHRA and CDR2 YSYEKL. This CDR3 is built from 16 residues. Trimming took 2 bases from V and 5 from J; bases not matched to a gene: 7. In DNA, the CDR3 is TGCGCCAGCAGCCAATTTGGAACAGGGGGGACCGGGGAGCTGTTTTTT. It is translated as CASSQFGTGGTGELFF.

The rearrangement joins TRBV10-3 to TRBJ1-2; no clear D. Trimming shortened V by 0 bases and J by 5 bases, and 16 bases separated the two germline ends. In germline, CDR1 is ENHRY, CDR2 SYGVKD. The CDR3 has 16 residues. The CDR3 DNA is TGTGCCATCAGTGAGTCAGCCTTCAAAAGCGAGTATGGCTACACCTTC. Its protein product is CAISESAFKSEYGYTF.

The chain has TRBV28 and TRBJ1-3, with a possible D match to TRBD1 (5 bases). The CDR3 contains 14 residues. Germline CDR1 reads MDHEN; CDR2 reads SYDVKM. V lost 7 bases and J 8 bases, leaving 18 bases between the germline ends. In DNA form, the CDR3 reads TGTGCCAGCACCGCGACAGTCGCCATCGACACCATATATTTT. Residues: CASTATVAIDTIYF.

The J gene is TRBJ2-1, the V gene TRBV3-1 (or the pseudogene TRBV3-2), with a weak D call TRBD2 (5 bases). In germline, CDR1 is LGHDT, CDR2 YNNKEL (reference sequence). This CDR3 is 14 amino acids long. Trimming pared 4 bases from V and 7 bases from J, leaving 14 bases between. CDR3 sequence: CASSLPGYRNEQFF. CDR3 DNA: TGTGCCAGCAGCCTTCCGGGATATAGGAATGAGCAGTTCTTC.

The chain links TRBV18 to TRBJ2-3; TRBD2 aligns across 10 bases. Per germline, CDR1 KGHSH and CDR2 LQKENI. V trimming: 1 base; J trimming: 4 bases; junction bases outside the gene matches: 11. This CDR3 contains 18 residues. As DNA, the CDR3 is TGTGCCAGCTCACCACTTCCAGGCAGCGGGGGGGCCTCAGATACGCAGTATTTT. It specifies CASSPLPGSGGASDTQYF.

This sequence joins TRBV29-1 and TRBJ2-5, with 7 nucleotides matching TRBD1. Germline lookup yields CDR1 SQVTM and CDR2 ANQGSEA. CDR3 length: 14 amino acids. Germline trimming cut 4 bases from V and 2 bases from J; bases unmatched to any gene: 7. CDR3 protein: CSVVGHRGQETQYF. CDR3 sequence (DNA): TGCAGCGTTGTGGGGCACAGGGGTCAAGAGACCCAGTACTTC. The full variable domain, rest sourced from reference TRBV29-1 and TRBJ2-5, is SAVISQKPSRDICQRGTSLTIQCQVDSQVTMMFWYRQQPGQSLTLIATANQGSEATYESGFVIDKFPISRPNLTFSTLTVSNMSPEDSSIYLCSVVGHRGQETQYFGPGTRLLVL.

The chain joins TRBV5-4 to TRBJ2-6; possible D gene TRBD1, 6 bases. Trimming removed 5 bases from V and 2 bases from J, with 17 bases in between. Germline CDR1 and CDR2: SGHNT and YYREEE (reference sequence). This CDR3 region has 17 residues. CDR3 in DNA: TGTGCCAGCAGTGACAGGTCAACATCAACTGGGGCCAACGTCCTGACTTTC. This encodes CASSDRSTSTGANVLTF.

The rearrangement links TRBV7-2 to TRBJ2-7; 10 positions agree with TRBD2. The ends lost 2 bases at V and 3 bases at J; junction bases unmatched: 4. The CDR3 length is 15 residues. Germline CDR1 SGHTA, CDR2 FQGNSA. CDR3 residues: CASSLSSGSNYEQYF. As DNA, the CDR3 is TGTGCCAGCAGCTTATCTAGCGGGAGCAACTACGAGCAGTACTTC.

This clone was counted once. Within the sample, other DNA sequences also encode this same CDR3. The chain is built from TRBV18 and TRBJ1-1; TRBD1 is a possible D gene (5 bases). The CDR3 totals 14 residues. V dropped 3 bases and J dropped 1 base, with 9 bases sitting between them. The V gene's germline CDR1 is KGHSH and CDR2 LQKENI. The CDR3 reads CASSPLGQNTEAFF. Written as DNA, the CDR3 is TGTGCCAGCTCACCCCTTGGACAGAACACTGAAGCTTTCTTT. Full variable domain (remainder filled in from reference TRBV18 and TRBJ1-1): NAGVMQNPRHLVRRRGQEARLRCSPMKGHSHVYWYRQLPEEGLKFMVYLQKENIIDESGMPKERFSAEFPKEGPSILRIQQVVRGDSAAYFCASSPLGQNTEAFFGQGTRLTVV.

The J gene is TRBJ1-1, the V gene TRBV6-6; TRBD1 agrees at 11 bases. This CDR3 is built from 15 residues. Germline CDR1 reads MNHNY; CDR2 reads SVGAGI (reference sequence). Trimming cost V 2 bases and J 11 bases; bases outside gene matches: 10. CDR3 DNA sequence: TGTGCCAGCAGTTACAACGGACAGGGGGCAGGTGTGGCTTTCTTT. Its protein product is CASSYNGQGAGVAFF.

V is TRBV14 and J is TRBJ2-4; D gene ambiguous. This CDR3 comprises 14 residues. The germline V gene encodes CDR1 SGHDN and CDR2 FVKESK. With 1 base removed from V and 7 bases from J, the gap between germline ends came to 11 bases. The CDR3 sequence: CASSQVSWPNIQYF. In DNA form, the CDR3 reads TGTGCCAGCAGCCAAGTGTCGTGGCCCAACATTCAGTACTTC. Looking up the rest from reference TRBV14 and TRBJ2-4 gives the full variable domain: EAGVTQFPSHSVIEKGQTVTLRCDPISGHDNLYWYRRVMGKEIKFLLHFVKESKQDESGMPNNRFLAERTGGTYSTLKVQPAELEDSGVYFCASSQVSWPNIQYFGAGTRLSVL.

The chain couples TRBV7-2 to TRBJ1-2; 7 bases line up with TRBD1. There are 13 residues in the CDR3. The J segment lost 5 bases and the V segment lost 5 bases, leaving 5 bases of the junction unmatched. Germline CDR1 is SGHTA and CDR2 is FQGNSA. In nucleotides, the CDR3 is TGTGCCAGCAGCCCCGGACAGGAGTATGGCTACACCTTC. Its translation is CASSPGQEYGYTF.

This chain connects TRBV5-1 to TRBJ2-1; D not resolved. Trimming took 2 bases from V and 0 from J, leaving 12 bases between them. The CDR3 is 16 amino acids. The V gene's germline CDR1 is SGHRS and CDR2 YFSETQ. CDR3 sequence reads: CASSFLSQSSYNEQFF. The CDR3 region has the DNA TGCGCCAGCAGCTTTTTGAGTCAAAGCTCCTACAATGAGCAGTTCTTC.

This chain connects TRBV5-1 to TRBJ2-1; D is ambiguous. Trimming pared 5 bases from V and 2 bases from J, leaving 14 bases between. Germline CDR1 reads SGHRS; CDR2 reads YFSETQ. The CDR3 runs 15 residues. The CDR3 DNA reads as TGCGCCAGCAGTTGGCAGACTGGAGCCTACAATGAGCAGTTCTTC. Translating it yields CASSWQTGAYNEQFF.

The chain has TRBV2 and TRBJ1-6; 7 bases map to TRBD1. Germline V gene sequence: CDR1 SNHLY, CDR2 FYNNEI. V was clipped by 1 base and J by 9 bases; unmatched bases: 6. The CDR3 consists of 15 residues. CDR3 sequence: CASSEGGTVGSPLHF. The CDR3, as DNA: TGTGCCAGCAGTGAAGGGGGGACAGTTGGTTCACCCCTCCACTTT.

The gene calls are TRBV19 and TRBJ2-1, with D possibly being TRBD2 (6 bases). The ends were cut back, 8 bases at V and 4 bases at J, with 12 bases in the middle. CDR3 size: 13 residues. Germline CDR1 reads LNHDA; CDR2 reads SQIVND (reference sequence). The CDR3 DNA sequence: TGTGCCAGTGCGGGGAAAACGTACAATGAGCAGTTCTTC. Its protein product is CASAGKTYNEQFF.

The J gene is TRBJ2-1, the V gene TRBV5-4; the match to TRBD2 covers 10 bases. With V trimmed by 4 bases and J by 7 bases, 5 bases remained unmatched. This CDR3 is 14 amino acids long. The germline V gene has CDR1 SGHNT and CDR2 YYREEE (reference sequence). CDR3 in DNA: TGTGCCAGCAGCCACGCTAGCGGGGGAAATGAGCAGTTCTTC. This gives the protein CASSHASGGNEQFF.

The chain recombines TRBV29-1 with TRBJ2-4; TRBD1 matches at 7 bases. J lost 0 bases, V lost 4 bases, and 9 bases had no gene match. The CDR3 has 16 residues. Looked up from germline, CDR1 is SQVTM and CDR2 is ANQGSEA. CDR3 amino acids: CSVGYETGLAKNIQYF. The CDR3 coding sequence is TGCAGCGTTGGTTATGAGACAGGGCTAGCCAAAAACATTCAGTACTTC.